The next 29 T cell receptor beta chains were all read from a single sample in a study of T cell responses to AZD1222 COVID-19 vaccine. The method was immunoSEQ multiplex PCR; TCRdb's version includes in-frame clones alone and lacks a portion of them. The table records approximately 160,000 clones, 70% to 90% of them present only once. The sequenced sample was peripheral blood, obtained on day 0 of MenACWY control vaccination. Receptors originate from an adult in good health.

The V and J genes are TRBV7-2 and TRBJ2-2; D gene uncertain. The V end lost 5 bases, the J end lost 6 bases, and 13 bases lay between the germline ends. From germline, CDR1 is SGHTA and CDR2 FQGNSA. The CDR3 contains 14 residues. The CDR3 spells CASSLIPSAGELFF. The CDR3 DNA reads TGTGCCAGCAGCCTAATACCGTCCGCCGGGGAGCTGTTTTTT.

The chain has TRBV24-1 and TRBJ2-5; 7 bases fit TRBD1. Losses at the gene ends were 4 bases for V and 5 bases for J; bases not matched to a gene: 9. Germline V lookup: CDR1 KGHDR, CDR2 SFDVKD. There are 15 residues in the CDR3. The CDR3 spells CATSDPTGSGETQYF. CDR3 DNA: TGTGCCACCAGTGACCCGACAGGGTCTGGCGAGACCCAGTACTTC.

The CDR3 here is CASSQAPAGGFYGYTF. The CDR3 nucleotides are TGCGCCAGCAGCCAAGCCCCGGCGGGGGGGTTCTATGGCTACACCTTC. The chain employs TRBV4-1 and TRBJ1-2; TRBD1 is a possible D gene (5 bases). CDR1 and CDR2 from the germline V gene are MGHRA and YSYEKL. The CDR3 has 16 amino acids. V was clipped by 1 base and J by 4 bases, with 16 bases between them.

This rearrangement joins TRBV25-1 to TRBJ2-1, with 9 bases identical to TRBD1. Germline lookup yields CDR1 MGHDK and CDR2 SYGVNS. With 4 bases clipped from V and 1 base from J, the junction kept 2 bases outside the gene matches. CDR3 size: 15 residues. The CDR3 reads CASSVTGGSYNEQFF. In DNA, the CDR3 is TGTGCCAGCAGTGTGACAGGGGGGTCCTACAATGAGCAGTTCTTC.

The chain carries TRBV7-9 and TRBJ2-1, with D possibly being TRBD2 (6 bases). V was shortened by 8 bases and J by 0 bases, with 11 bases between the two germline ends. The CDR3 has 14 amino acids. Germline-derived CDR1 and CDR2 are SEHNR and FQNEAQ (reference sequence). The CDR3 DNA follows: TGTGCCAGCGGACTACCCGGCTCCTACAATGAGCAGTTCTTC. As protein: CASGLPGSYNEQFF.

CDR3 amino acids: CASSQNRALGQFF. The CDR3 DNA reads as TGTGCCAGCAGCCAGAACCGGGCCCTAGGGCAGTTCTTC. V usage is TRBV3-1 (or the pseudogene TRBV3-2) and J usage is TRBJ2-1, with D uncertain. The CDR3 totals 13 residues. The ends were cut back, 3 bases at V and 12 bases at J, with 15 bases in the middle. In germline, CDR1 is LGHDT, CDR2 YNNKEL (reference sequence).

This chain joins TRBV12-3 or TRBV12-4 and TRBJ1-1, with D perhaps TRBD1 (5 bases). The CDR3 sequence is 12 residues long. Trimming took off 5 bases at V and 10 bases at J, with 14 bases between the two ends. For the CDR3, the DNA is TGTGCCAGCAGTCTCTCGGGGCAGGGAGCTTTCTTT. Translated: CASSLSGQGAFF.

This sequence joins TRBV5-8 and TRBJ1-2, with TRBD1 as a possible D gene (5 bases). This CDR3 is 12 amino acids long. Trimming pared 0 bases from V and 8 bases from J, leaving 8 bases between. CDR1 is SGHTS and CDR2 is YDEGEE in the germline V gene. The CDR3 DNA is TGTGCCAGCAGCTTGGTGGGGGGAGGCTACACCTTC. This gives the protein CASSLVGGGYTF. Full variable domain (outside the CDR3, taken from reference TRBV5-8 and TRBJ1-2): EAGVTQSPTHLIKTRGQQATLRCSPISGHTSVYWYQQALGLGLQFLLWYDEGEERNRGNFPPRFSGRQFPNYSSELNVNALELEDSALYLCASSLVGGGYTFGSGTRLTVV.

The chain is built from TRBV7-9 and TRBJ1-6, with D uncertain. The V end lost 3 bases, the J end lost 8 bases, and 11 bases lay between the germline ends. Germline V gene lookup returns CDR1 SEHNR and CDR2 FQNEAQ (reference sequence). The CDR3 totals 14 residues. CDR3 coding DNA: TGTGCCAGCAGCTTTGCCAAAGCTTATTCACCCCTCCACTTT. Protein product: CASSFAKAYSPLHF.

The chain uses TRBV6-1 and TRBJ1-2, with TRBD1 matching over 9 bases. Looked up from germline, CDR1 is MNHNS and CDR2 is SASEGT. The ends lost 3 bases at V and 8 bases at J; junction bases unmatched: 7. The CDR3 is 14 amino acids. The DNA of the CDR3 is TGTGCCAGCAGTGACGGGACAGGGCGAGAGGGCTACACCTTC. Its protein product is CASSDGTGREGYTF.

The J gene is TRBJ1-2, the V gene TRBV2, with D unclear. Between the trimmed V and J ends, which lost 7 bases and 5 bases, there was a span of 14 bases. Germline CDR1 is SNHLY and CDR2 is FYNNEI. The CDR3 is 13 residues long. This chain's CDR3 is CASIPALNYGYTF. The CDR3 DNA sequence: TGTGCCAGCATCCCAGCTCTGAATTATGGCTACACCTTC.

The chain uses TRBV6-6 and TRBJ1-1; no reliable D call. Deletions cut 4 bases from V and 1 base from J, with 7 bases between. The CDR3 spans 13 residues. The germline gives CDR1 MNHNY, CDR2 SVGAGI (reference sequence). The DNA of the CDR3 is TGTGCCAGCAGTTTACCGCAGAACACTGAAGCTTTCTTT. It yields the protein CASSLPQNTEAFF.

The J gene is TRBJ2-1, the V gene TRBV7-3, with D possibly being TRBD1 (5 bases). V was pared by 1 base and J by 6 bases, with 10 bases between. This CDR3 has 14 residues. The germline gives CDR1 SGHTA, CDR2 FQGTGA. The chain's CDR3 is CASSLNTGPNEQFF. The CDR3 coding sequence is TGTGCCAGCAGCTTAAATACAGGTCCCAATGAGCAGTTCTTC.

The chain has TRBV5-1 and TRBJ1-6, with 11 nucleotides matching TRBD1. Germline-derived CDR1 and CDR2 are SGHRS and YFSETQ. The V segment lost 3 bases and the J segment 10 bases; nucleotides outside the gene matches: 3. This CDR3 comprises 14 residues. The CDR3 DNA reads TGCGCCAGCAGCTGGGGACAGGGGGTCTCACCCCTCCACTTT. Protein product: CASSWGQGVSPLHF.

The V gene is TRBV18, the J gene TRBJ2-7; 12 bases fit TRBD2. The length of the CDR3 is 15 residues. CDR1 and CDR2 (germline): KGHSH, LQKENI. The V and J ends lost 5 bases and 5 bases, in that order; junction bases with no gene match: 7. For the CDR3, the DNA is TGTGCCAGCTCATTGAGACTAGCGGGAGACCACGAGCAGTACTTC. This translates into CASSLRLAGDHEQYF. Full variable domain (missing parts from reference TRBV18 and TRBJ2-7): NAGVMQNPRHLVRRRGQEARLRCSPMKGHSHVYWYRQLPEEGLKFMVYLQKENIIDESGMPKERFSAEFPKEGPSILRIQQVVRGDSAAYFCASSLRLAGDHEQYFGPGTRLTVT.

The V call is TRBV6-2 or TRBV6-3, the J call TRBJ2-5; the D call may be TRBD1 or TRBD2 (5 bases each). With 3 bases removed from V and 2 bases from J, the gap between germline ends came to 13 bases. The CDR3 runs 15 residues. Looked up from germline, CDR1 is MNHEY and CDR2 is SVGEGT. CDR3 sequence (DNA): TGTGCCAGCAGTTATACCCCAGGGAGACAAGAGACCCAGTACTTC. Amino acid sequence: CASSYTPGRQETQYF.

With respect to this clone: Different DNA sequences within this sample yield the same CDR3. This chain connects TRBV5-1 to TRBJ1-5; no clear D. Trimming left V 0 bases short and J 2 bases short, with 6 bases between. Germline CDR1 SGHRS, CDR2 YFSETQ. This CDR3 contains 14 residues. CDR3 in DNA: TGCGCCAGCAGCTTGGACGGGGGCAATCAGCCCCAGCATTTT. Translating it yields CASSLDGGNQPQHF. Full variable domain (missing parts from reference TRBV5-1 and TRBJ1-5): KAGVTQTPRYLIKTRGQQVTLSCSPISGHRSVSWYQQTPGQGLQFLFEYFSETQRNKGNFPGRFSGRQFSNSRSEMNVSTLELGDSALYLCASSLDGGNQPQHFGDGTRLSIL.

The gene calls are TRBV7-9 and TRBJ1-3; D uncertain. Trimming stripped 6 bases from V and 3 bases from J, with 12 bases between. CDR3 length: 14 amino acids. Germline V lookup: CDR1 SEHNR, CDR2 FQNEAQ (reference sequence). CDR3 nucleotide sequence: TGTGCCAGCAGATCGACTGTGGATGGAAACACCATATATTTT. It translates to CASRSTVDGNTIYF. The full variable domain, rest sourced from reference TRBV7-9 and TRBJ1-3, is DTGVSQNPRHKITKRGQNVTFRCDPISEHNRLYWYRQTLGQGPEFLTYFQNEAQLEKSRLLSDRFSAERPKGSFSTLEIQRTEQGDSAMYLCASRSTVDGNTIYFGEGSWLTVV.

This chain's CDR3 is CASSLLAVGTEAFF. DNA of the CDR3: TGTGCCAGCAGCCTTCTCGCGGTAGGCACTGAAGCTTTCTTT. This chain uses TRBV7-9 with TRBJ1-1; no reliable D call. The length of the CDR3 is 14 residues. Germline-derived CDR1 and CDR2 are SEHNR and FQNEAQ (reference sequence). Deletions cut 5 bases from V and 4 bases from J, with 14 bases between.

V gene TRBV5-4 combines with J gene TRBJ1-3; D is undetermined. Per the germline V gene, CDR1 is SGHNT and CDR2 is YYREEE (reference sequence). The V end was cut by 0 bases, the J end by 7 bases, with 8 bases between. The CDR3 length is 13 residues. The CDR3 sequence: CASSLDPGNTIYF. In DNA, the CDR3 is TGTGCCAGCAGCTTGGACCCGGGGAACACCATATATTTT.

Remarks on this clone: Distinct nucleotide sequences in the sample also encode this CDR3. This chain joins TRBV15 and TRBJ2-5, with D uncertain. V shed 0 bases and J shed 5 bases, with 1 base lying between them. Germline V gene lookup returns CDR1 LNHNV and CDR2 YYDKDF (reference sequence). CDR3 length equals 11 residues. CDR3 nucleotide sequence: TGTGCCACCAGCAGAGAGGAGACCCAGTACTTC. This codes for CATSREETQYF.

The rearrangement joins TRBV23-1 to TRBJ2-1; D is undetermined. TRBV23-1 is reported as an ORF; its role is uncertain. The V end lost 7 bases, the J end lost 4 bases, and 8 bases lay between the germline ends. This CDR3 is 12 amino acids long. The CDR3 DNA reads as TGCGCCAGCACCACGGAATACAATGAGCAGTTCTTC. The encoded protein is CASTTEYNEQFF.

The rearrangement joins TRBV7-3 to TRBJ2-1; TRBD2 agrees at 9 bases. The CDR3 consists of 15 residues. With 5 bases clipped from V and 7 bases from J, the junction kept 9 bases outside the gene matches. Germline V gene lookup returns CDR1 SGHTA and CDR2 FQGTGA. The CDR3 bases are TGTGCCAGCAGCCCGACGGGACTAGCATTTAATGAGCAGTTCTTC. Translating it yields CASSPTGLAFNEQFF. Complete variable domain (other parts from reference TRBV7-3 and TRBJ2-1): GAGVSQTPSNKVTEKGKYVELRCDPISGHTALYWYRQSLGQGPEFLIYFQGTGAADDSGLPNDRFFAVRPEGSVSTLKIQRTERGDSAVYLCASSPTGLAFNEQFFGPGTRLTVL.

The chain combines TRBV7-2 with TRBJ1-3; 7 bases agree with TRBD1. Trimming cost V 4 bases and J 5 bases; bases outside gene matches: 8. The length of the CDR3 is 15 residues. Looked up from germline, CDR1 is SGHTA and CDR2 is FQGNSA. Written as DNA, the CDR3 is TGTGCCAGCAGCTCCGAGGGACAGCCGAGAAACACCATATATTTT. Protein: CASSSEGQPRNTIYF.

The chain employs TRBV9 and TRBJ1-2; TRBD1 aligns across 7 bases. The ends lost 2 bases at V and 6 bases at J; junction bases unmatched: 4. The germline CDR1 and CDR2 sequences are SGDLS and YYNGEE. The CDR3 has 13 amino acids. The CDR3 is CASSVGTANGYTF. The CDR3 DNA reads TGTGCCAGCAGCGTTGGGACAGCTAATGGCTACACCTTC.

CDR3 protein: CSVDENRAGSEAFF. Here the CDR3 DNA reads TGCAGCGTCGATGAGAACAGGGCGGGCTCGGAAGCTTTCTTT. The rearrangement joins TRBV29-1 to TRBJ1-1, with a possible D match to TRBD1 (6 bases). Looked up from germline, CDR1 is SQVTM and CDR2 is ANQGSEA. V was shortened by 6 bases and J by 8 bases, with 22 bases between the two germline ends. The CDR3 consists of 14 residues.

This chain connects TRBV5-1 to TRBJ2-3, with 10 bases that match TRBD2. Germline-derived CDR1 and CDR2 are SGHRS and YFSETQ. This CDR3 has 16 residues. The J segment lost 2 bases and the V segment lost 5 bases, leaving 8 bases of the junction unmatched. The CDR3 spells CASRNRTSGFTDTQYF. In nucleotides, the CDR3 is TGCGCCAGCAGGAACCGGACTAGCGGATTCACAGATACGCAGTATTTT.

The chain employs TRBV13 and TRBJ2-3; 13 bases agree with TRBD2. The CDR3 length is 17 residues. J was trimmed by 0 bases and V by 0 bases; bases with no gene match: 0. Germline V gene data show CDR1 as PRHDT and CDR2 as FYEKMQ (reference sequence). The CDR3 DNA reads TGTGCCAGCAGCTTAGGACTAGCGGGAGGGAGCACAGATACGCAGTATTTT. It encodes CASSLGLAGGSTDTQYF. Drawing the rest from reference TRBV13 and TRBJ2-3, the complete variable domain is AAGVIQSPRHLIKEKRETATLKCYPIPRHDTVYWYQQGPGQDPQFLISFYEKMQSDKGSIPDRFSAQQFSDYHSELNMSSLELGDSALYFCASSLGLAGGSTDTQYFGPGTRLTVL.

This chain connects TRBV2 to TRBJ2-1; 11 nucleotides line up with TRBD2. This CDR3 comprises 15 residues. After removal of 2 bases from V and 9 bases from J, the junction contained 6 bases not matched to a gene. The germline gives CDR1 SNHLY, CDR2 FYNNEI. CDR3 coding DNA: TGTGCCAGCAGTGAAAGCCTAGCGGGGGGTCGTGAGCAGTTCTTC. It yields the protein CASSESLAGGREQFF.